The text below deals with one T cell receptor (beta chain). The antigen remains undetermined. This entry comes from a study of PD-1 blockade in classical Hodgkin lymphoma. Study-wide results and limits: Reports described newly diagnosed patients as having lower baseline TCR diversity than healthy donors. Possible causes of repertoire differences, disease activity or prior therapy, remain undefined.

The data were produced by immunoSEQ multiplex PCR, yet TCRdb's version contains in-frame clones alone and is incomplete. The sample records around 34,000 clones, approximately 92% being singletons. Trimming cost V 5 bases and J 5 bases; bases outside gene matches: 13. Germline loops: CDR1 KGHSH, CDR2 LQKENI. This CDR3 is built from 17 residues. Each patient relapsed following autologous stem cell transplantation, and prior brentuximab vedotin exposure differed. The study purified CD4+ T cells from thawed PBMCs using magnetic negative selection. Specimen: CD4+ T cells from blood, collected at baseline. The receptor was isolated from a human donor with classical Hodgkin lymphoma. The J gene is TRBJ2-1, the V gene TRBV18; 9 positions match TRBD2. The CDR3 sequence: CASSSTVAGVENNEQFF. CDR3 nucleotide sequence: TGTGCCAGCTCATCCACCGTAGCGGGAGTAGAGAACAATGAGCAGTTCTTC.